This T cell receptor beta chain was captured by sequencing in a study of molecular identifiers for immune sequencing clone quantification. Turning to the study itself: The replicates split RNA from roughly 20,000 or 100,000 naive CD8 cells five ways and sequenced four. Study-level results: Over 97% of effector molecules, but under 1% in naive cells, were held by clones with more than 20 RNA copies.

Libraries of naive CD8 T cells were made from around 20,000 to 1,000,000 sorted cells. They used 10%, 30% or 50% RNA. On this clonotype: Its specificity is not known.

As previously described, bulk TCR libraries were made using listed TCR primers. Each CDR3 protein is one row after TCRdb ran MiXCR on the PCR reads. This sample has about 320,000 distinct CDR3 sequences, with 20% to 25% found just once. The clonotype comes from a human donor in good health. Some libraries in this study had Jurkat cell RNA spiked in. The specimen was naive CD8+ T cells from blood, with Jurkat cell RNA spiked in. Subset meaning: FACS-sorted CD8+CD4-CCR7+CD45RA+ naive T cells.

CDR3 residues: CASTTTPRTSGAKSSYEQYF. CDR3 in DNA: TGTGCCAGCACCACGACGCCCAGGACTAGCGGCGCAAAAAGCTCCTACGAGCAGTACTTC. The gene calls are TRBV2 and TRBJ2-7; 10 bases are shared with TRBD2. Germline CDR1 SNHLY, CDR2 FYNNEI. The CDR3 has 20 amino acids. The J segment lost 0 bases and the V segment lost 7 bases, leaving 21 bases of the junction unmatched.